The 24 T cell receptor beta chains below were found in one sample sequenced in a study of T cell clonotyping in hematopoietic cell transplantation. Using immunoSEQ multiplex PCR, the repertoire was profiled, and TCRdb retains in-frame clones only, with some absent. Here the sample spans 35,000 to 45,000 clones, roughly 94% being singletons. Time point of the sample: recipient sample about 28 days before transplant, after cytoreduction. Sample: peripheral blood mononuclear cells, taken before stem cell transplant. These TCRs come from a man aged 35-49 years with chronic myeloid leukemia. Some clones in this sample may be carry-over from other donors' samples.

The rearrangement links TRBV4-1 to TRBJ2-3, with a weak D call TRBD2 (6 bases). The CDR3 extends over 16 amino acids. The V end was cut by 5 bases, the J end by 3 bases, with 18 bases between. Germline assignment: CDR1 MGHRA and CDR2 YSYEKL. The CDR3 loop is CASSTSPGERTDTQYF. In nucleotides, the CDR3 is TGCGCCAGCAGCACCTCACCGGGGGAGAGGACAGATACGCAGTATTTT.

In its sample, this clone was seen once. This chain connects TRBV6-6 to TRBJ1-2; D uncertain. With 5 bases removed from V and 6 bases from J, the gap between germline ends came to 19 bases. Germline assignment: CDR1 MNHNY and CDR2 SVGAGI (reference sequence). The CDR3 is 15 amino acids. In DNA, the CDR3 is TGTGCCAGCAGTCCGTATCTGGAGGGTCAGAATGGCTACACCTTC. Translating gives CASSPYLEGQNGYTF.

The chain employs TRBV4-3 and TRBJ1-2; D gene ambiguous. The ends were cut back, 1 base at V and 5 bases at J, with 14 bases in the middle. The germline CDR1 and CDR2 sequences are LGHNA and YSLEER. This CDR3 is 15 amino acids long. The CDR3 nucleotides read TGCGCCAGCAGCCAAGGATACCTTCTGCCTTATGGCTACACCTTC. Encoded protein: CASSQGYLLPYGYTF.

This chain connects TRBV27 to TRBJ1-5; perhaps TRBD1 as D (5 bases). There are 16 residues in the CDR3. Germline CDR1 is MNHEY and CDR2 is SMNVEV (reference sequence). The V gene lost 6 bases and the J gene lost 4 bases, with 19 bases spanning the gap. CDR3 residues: CASRDSRTGLNQPQHF. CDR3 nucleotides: TGTGCCAGCAGGGATTCTCGGACGGGGCTGAATCAGCCCCAGCATTTT.

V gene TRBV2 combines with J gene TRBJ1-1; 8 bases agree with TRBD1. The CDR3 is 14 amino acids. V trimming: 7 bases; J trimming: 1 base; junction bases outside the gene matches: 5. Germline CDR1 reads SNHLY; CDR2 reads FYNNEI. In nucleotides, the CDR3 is TGTGCCAGCATTCCAGGGGGCGGGAACACTGAAGCTTTCTTT. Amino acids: CASIPGGGNTEAFF.

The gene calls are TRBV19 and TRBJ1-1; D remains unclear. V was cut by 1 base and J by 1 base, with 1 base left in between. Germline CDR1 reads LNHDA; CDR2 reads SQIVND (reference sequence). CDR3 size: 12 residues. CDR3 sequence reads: CASSIGNTEAFF. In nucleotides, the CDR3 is TGTGCCAGTAGTATAGGGAACACTGAAGCTTTCTTT.

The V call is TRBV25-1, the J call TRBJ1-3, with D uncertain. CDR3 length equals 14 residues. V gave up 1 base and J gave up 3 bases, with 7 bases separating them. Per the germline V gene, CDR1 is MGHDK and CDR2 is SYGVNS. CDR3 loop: CASSESTIGNTIYF. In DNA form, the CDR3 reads TGTGCCAGCAGTGAATCGACCATTGGAAACACCATATATTTT.

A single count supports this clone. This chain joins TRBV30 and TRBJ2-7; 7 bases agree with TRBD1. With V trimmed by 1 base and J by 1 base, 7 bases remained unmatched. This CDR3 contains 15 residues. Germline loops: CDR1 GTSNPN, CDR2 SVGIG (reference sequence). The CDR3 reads CAWSETGFQSYEQYF. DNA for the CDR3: TGTGCCTGGAGTGAGACAGGGTTTCAATCCTACGAGCAGTACTTC.

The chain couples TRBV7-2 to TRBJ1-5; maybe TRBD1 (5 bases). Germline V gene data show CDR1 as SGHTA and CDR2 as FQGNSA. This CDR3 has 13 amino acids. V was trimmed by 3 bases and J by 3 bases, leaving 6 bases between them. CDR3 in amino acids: CASSFGTNQPQHF. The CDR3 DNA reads TGTGCCAGCAGCTTTGGGACCAATCAGCCCCAGCATTTT.

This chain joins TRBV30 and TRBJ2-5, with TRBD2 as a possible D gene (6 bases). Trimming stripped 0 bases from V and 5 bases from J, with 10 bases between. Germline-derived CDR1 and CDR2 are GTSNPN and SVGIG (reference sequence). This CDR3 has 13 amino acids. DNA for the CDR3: TGTGCCTGGAGTGTTGGGGGGTACGAGACCCAGTACTTC. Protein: CAWSVGGYETQYF.

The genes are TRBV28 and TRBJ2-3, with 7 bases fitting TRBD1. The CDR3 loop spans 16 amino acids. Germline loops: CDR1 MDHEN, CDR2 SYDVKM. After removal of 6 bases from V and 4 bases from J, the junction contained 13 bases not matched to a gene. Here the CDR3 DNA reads TGTGCCAGCAGCGTAGTACAGGGGACATGGGCAGATACGCAGTATTTT. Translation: CASSVVQGTWADTQYF.

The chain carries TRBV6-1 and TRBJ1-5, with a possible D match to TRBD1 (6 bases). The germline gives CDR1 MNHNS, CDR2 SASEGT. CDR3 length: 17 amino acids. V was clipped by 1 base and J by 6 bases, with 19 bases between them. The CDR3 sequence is CASSEDGGRTARQPQHF. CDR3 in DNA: TGTGCCAGCAGTGAAGACGGGGGGCGTACAGCACGTCAGCCCCAGCATTTT.

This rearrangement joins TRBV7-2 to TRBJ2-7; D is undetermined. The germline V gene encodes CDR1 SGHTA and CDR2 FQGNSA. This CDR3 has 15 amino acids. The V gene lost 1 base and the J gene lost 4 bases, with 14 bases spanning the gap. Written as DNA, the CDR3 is TGTGCCAGCAGCTTAGTTAGTGGGCAGAGGTACGAGCAGTACTTC. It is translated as CASSLVSGQRYEQYF.

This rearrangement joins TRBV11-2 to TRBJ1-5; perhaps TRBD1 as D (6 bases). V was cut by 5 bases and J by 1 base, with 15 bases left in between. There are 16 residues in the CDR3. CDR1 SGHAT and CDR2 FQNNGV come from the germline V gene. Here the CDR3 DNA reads TGTGCCAGCAGCAGCAGGGGCGCCGGGAGCAATCAGCCCCAGCATTTT. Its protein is CASSSRGAGSNQPQHF. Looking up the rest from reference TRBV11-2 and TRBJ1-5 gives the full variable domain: EAGVAQSPRYKIIEKRQSVAFWCNPISGHATLYWYQQILGQGPKLLIQFQNNGVVDDSQLPKDRFSAERLKGVDSTLKIQPAKLEDSAVYLCASSSRGAGSNQPQHFGDGTRLSIL.

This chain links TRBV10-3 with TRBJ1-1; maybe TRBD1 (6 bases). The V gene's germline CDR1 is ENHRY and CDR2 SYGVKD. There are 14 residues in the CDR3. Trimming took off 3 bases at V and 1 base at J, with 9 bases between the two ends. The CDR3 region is CAISETGRNTEAFF. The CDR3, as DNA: TGTGCCATCAGTGAAACAGGGCGGAACACTGAAGCTTTCTTT.

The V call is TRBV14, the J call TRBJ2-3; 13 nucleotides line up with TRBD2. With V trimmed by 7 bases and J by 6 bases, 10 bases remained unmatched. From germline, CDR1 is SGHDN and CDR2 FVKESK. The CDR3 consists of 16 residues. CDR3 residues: CASTTITSGGADTQYF. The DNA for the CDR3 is TGTGCCAGCACCACGATCACTAGCGGGGGGGCTGATACGCAGTATTTT.

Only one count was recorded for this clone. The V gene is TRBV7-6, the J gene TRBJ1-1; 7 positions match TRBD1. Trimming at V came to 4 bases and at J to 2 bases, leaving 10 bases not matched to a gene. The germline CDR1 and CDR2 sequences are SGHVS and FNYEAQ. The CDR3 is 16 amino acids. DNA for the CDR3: TGTGCCAGCAGCTCAGACAGGGTGGCTATAAACACTGAAGCTTTCTTT. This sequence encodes CASSSDRVAINTEAFF.

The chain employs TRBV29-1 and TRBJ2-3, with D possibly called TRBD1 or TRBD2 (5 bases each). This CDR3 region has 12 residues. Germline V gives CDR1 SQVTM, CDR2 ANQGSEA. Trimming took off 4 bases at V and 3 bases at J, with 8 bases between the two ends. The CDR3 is CSVGGTTDTQYF. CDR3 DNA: TGCAGCGTTGGAGGGACGACAGATACGCAGTATTTT.

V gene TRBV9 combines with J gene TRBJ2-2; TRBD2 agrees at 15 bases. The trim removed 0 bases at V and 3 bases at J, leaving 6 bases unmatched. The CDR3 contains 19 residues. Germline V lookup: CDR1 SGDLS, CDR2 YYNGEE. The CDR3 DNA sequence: TGTGCCAGCAGCGTAGAGGGACTAGCGGGGGGTTTTTACACCGGGGAGCTGTTTTTT. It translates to CASSVEGLAGGFYTGELFF.

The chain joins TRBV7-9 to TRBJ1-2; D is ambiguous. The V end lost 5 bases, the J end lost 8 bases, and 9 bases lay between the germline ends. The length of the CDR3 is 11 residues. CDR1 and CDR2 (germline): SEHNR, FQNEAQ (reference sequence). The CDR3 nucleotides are TGTGCCAGCAGCCCCCCCCCAGGCTACACCTTC. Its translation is CASSPPPGYTF.

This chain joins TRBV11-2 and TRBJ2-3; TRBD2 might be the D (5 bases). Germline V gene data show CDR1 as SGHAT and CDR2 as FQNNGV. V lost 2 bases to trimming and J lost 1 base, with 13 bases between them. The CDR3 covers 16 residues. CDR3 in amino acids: CASSLMGVIGTDTQYF. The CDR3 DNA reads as TGTGCCAGCAGCTTAATGGGAGTGATCGGCACAGATACGCAGTATTTT.

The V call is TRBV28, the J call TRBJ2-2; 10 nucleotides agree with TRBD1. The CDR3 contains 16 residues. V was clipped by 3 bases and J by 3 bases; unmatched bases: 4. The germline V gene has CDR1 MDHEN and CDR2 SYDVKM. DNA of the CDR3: TGTGCCAGCAGTTTTCGGGACAGGGGTTACACCGGGGAGCTGTTTTTT. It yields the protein CASSFRDRGYTGELFF.

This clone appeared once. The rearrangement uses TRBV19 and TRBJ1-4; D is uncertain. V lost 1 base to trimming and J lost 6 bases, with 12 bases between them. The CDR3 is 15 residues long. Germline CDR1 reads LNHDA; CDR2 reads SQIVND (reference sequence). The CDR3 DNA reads TGTGCCAGTAGTATAGCTGTTCTGAGGGATGAAAAACTGTTTTTT. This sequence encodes CASSIAVLRDEKLFF.

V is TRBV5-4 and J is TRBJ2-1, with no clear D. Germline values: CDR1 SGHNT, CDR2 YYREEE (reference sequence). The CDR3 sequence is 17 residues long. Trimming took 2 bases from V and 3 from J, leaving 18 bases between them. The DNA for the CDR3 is TGTGCCAGCAGCTTCGGGTTGCAGAGCCTCGACTACAATGAGCAGTTCTTC. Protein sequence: CASSFGLQSLDYNEQFF.